This TCR beta chain is drawn from a study of T cell repertoires in cytomegalovirus infection. TCRdb reanalysed the reads using MiXCR and keeps one entry per CDR3 protein. The sample includes 600,000 to 800,000 distinct CDR3 sequences, 20% to 25% of them seen just once. Germline V lookup: CDR1 MDHEN, CDR2 SYDVKM. V lost 2 bases and J 0 bases, leaving 8 bases between the germline ends. The CDR3 extends over 16 amino acids. The receptor was derived from a human donor in good health (CMV status not recorded). Some clones in this sample may be carry-over from other donors' samples. The V gene is TRBV28, the J gene TRBJ1-6; the D is unclear. Sequenced material: CD8+ T cells from PBMCs. CDR3 in amino acids: CASSLEQSSYNSPLHF. The CDR3 DNA reads TGTGCCAGCAGTTTAGAGCAGAGCTCCTATAATTCACCCCTCCACTTT.